The entry below describes one T cell receptor (beta chain). This may be a read error, as it is one base from a much larger clone. It was RNA transcripts that yielded the amplified TCR beta CDR3 regions. TCR CDR3 underwent first-round RT-PCR with the HTBI primer set. TCRdb re-analysed the multiplex PCR reads in MiXCR, keeping a single row per CDR3 protein. There are about 300,000 distinct CDR3 sequences in the sample; roughly 13% occur only once, and about 8% lies in the top ten. The sample originates from a study of T cells in Graves' hyperthyroidism and ophthalmopathy. In germline, CDR1 is MDHEN, CDR2 SYDVKM. Trimming pared 7 bases from V and 5 bases from J, leaving 15 bases between. The CDR3 consists of 14 residues.

V and J are TRBV28 and TRBJ1-5; D remains ambiguous. The clonotype comes from a woman between 25 and 40 years old with Graves' hyperthyroidism that later progressed to Graves' ophthalmopathy. Sequencing used blood. CDR3 loop: CASTVGSRDQPQHF. The CDR3 DNA reads TGTGCCAGCACCGTGGGGTCTCGCGATCAGCCCCAGCATTTT.